Listed below are T cell receptor beta chains from one sample, sequenced in a study of T cell responses to AZD1222 COVID-19 vaccine. Assay used: immunoSEQ multiplex PCR; TCRdb lists only in-frame clones, some missing. The sample holds approximately 150,000 clones; roughly 90% are singletons and the top ten take 1.2% to 1.5%. This sample comprised peripheral blood, obtained on day 0 of AZD1222 vaccination. These receptors all stem from an adult in good health. Both conserved end residues are part of each CDR3.

cdr3_aa: CASSLENMNTEAFF
v_call: TRBV5-1
j_call: TRBJ1-1

cdr3_aa: CASSLRGFDEQYF
v_call: TRBV6-2/TRBV6-3
j_call: TRBJ2-7

cdr3_aa: CASGPKGGPEAFF
v_call: TRBV12-5
j_call: TRBJ1-1

cdr3_aa: CASSLPDTEAFF
v_call: TRBV5-4
j_call: TRBJ1-1

cdr3_aa: CASSYSVQGANNEQFF
v_call: TRBV6-5
j_call: TRBJ2-1

cdr3_aa: CASSTKQGASNQPQHF
v_call: TRBV7-2
j_call: TRBJ1-5

cdr3_aa: CASSHDPLPYNEQFF
v_call: TRBV4-1
j_call: TRBJ2-1

cdr3_aa: CSVGTEINEQFF
v_call: TRBV29-1
j_call: TRBJ2-1

cdr3_aa: CSASFVAGHYGYTF
v_call: TRBV20-1
j_call: TRBJ1-2

cdr3_aa: CATHPGTSGTDTQYF
v_call: TRBV10-3
j_call: TRBJ2-3

cdr3_aa: CASSSSTVEGAKNIQYF
v_call: TRBV11-2
j_call: TRBJ2-4

cdr3_aa: CASSQASRRPKLYNEQFF
v_call: TRBV4-3
j_call: TRBJ2-1

cdr3_aa: CASSHYRGPSEAFF
v_call: TRBV13
j_call: TRBJ1-1

cdr3_aa: CASSSRQLRELFF
v_call: TRBV12-3/TRBV12-4
j_call: TRBJ2-2

cdr3_aa: CASSYFGLAGGYEQYF
v_call: TRBV6-2/TRBV6-3
j_call: TRBJ2-7

cdr3_aa: CASRPPRGMFGGYTF
v_call: TRBV28
j_call: TRBJ1-2

cdr3_aa: CASSEVARKNTEAFF
v_call: TRBV2
j_call: TRBJ1-1

cdr3_aa: CASSLVRTEAFF
v_call: TRBV12-3/TRBV12-4
j_call: TRBJ1-1

cdr3_aa: CASSYSLGGDTIYF
v_call: TRBV27
j_call: TRBJ1-3

cdr3_aa: CSASKGGANEKLFF
v_call: TRBV20-1
j_call: TRBJ1-4

cdr3_aa: CASSLEGTSGGQPQHF
v_call: TRBV5-1
j_call: TRBJ1-5

cdr3_aa: CACQGAPNTEAFF
v_call: TRBV30
j_call: TRBJ1-1